This T cell receptor beta chain emerged from a study of T cells after yellow fever vaccination. Study-wide results and limits: Subsequent to the booster, the majority of primary-vaccination clones reappeared (roughly 97% CD4, approximately 85% CD8). Compared with primary, the secondary response was weaker and peaked at day 5, not 15. A small proportion of clonotypes was detected in both the CD4 and CD8 compartments.

A word on this clonotype: Its antigen is currently unknown.

The CDR3 consists of 16 residues. Germline V gene lookup returns CDR1 SNHLY and CDR2 FYNNEI. Trimming removed 2 bases from V and 2 bases from J; junction bases left unmatched: 7. Making TCR cDNA involved 5'RACE template switching, which added UMIs and a universal primer site. TCRdb used MiXCR to reprocess the 5' RACE reads, holding one entry per CDR3 protein. The sample has almost 600,000 distinct CDR3 sequences, approximately 13% seen once. The sequence was obtained from a young man who received the YFV17D yellow fever vaccine. Sequencing used PBMCs, obtained on the day of the yellow fever booster vaccination. The J gene is TRBJ2-7, the V gene TRBV2; TRBD2 agrees at 9 bases. CDR3 region: CASSERLAGTAYEQYF. The CDR3 bases are TGTGCCAGCAGTGAACGTCTAGCGGGGACAGCCTACGAGCAGTACTTC.